These T cell receptor beta chains were read from a single sample in a study of shared clonotypes between healthy human individuals. Assay used: immunoSEQ multiplex PCR; TCRdb lists only in-frame clones, some missing. The sample holds roughly 410,000 clones, roughly 96% seen once. Input material: memory CD8+ T cells sorted from blood. The receptors were gathered from a man younger than 40 in good health. CDR3s include the opening cysteine and the closing phenylalanine or tryptophan. A D gene is named only where the DNA matches it firmly. Clone size is given for some rows only: seen once, a few or many times, or a class if the clone is expanded.

TRBJ2-7 TRBV4-1 - 15 TRBD2 CASSRQELAGGEQYF TGCGCCAGCAGCCGCCAAGAACTAGCGGGAGGAGAGCAGTACTTC
TRBJ1-6 TRBV5-6 - 15 TRBD1 CASSLVGTGVSPLHF TGTGCCAGCAGCTTGGTCGGGACAGGGGTTTCACCCCTCCACTTT
TRBJ2-1 TRBV19 - 15 TRBD2 CASSISAGGNNEQFF TGTGCCAGTAGTATAAGCGCGGGAGGGAACAATGAGCAGTTCTTC
TRBJ2-1 TRBV7-3 - 13 - CASSSSSYNEQFF TGTGCCAGCAGCTCCTCTAGCTACAATGAGCAGTTCTTC
TRBJ2-2 TRBV18 once 12 - CASSPTTGELFF TGTGCCAGCTCACCAACCACCGGGGAGCTGTTTTTT
TRBJ1-2 TRBV2 once 13 - CASSYQGNYGYTF TGTGCCAGCAGTTATCAGGGAAACTATGGCTACACCTTC
TRBJ1-2 TRBV6-1 - 14 TRBD1 CASIGTGVSRGYTF TGTGCCAGCATAGGGACAGGGGTGTCAAGGGGCTACACCTTC
TRBJ2-7 TRBV5-1 - 14 - CASSMSGTQYEQYF TGCGCCAGCAGCATGTCGGGAACACAATACGAGCAGTACTTC
TRBJ1-3 TRBV10-3 - 15 - CAISERAPGGNTIYF TGTGCCATCAGTGAGAGGGCGCCGGGGGGAAACACCATATATTTT
TRBJ1-1 TRBV19 - 13 - CASSIARETEAFF TGTGCCAGTAGTATAGCTAGGGAAACTGAAGCTTTCTTT
TRBJ2-3 TRBV2 - 14 TRBD1 CASSRTGGADTQYF TGTGCCAGCAGTCGGACAGGGGGGGCAGATACGCAGTATTTT
TRBJ1-1 TRBV28 - 16 - CASSSNPGRQNTEAFF TGTGCCAGCAGTTCCAATCCGGGACGGCAGAACACTGAAGCTTTCTTT
TRBJ2-1 TRBV7-6 once 18 TRBD2 CASSWREGITSSYNEQFF TGTGCCAGCAGCTGGAGGGAGGGAATTACTAGCTCCTACAATGAGCAGTTCTTC
TRBJ2-1 TRBV29-1 - 13 - CSVGRSSYNEQFF TGCAGCGTGGGCAGAAGCTCCTACAATGAGCAGTTCTTC
TRBJ1-2 TRBV7-9 - 13 - CASSRDGNYGYTF TGTGCCAGCAGCCGGGACGGGAACTATGGCTACACCTTC
TRBJ1-1 TRBV27 - 13 - CASSYESNTEAFF TGTGCCAGCAGTTACGAATCGAACACTGAAGCTTTCTTT
TRBJ1-5 TRBV27 - 16 TRBD1 CASRSFPGQGMGPQHF TGTGCCAGCAGATCCTTCCCGGGACAGGGGATGGGGCCCCAGCATTTT
TRBJ2-2 TRBV27 once 14 - CASNDGGAPGELFF TGTGCCAGCAATGACGGGGGCGCCCCCGGGGAGCTGTTTTTT
TRBJ2-1 TRBV7-2 - 11 - CASSPPASVFF TGTGCCAGCAGCCCCCCCGCTAGCGTCTTCTTC
TRBJ2-7 TRBV27 - 14 - CASSQRRRNYEQYF TGTGCCAGCAGTCAGCGTCGCAGGAACTACGAGCAGTACTTC
TRBJ2-1 TRBV4-1 - 17 - CASSQDPGEIGYNEQFF TGCGCCAGCAGCCAAGATCCCGGGGAAATAGGCTACAATGAGCAGTTCTTC
TRBJ1-2 TRBV6-6 - 11 - CASSLLSDYTF TGTGCCAGCAGTTTACTCAGTGACTACACCTTC
TRBJ2-1 TRBV11-2 - 14 TRBD2 CASSLGGGYNEQFF TGTGCCAGCAGCTTAGGGGGGGGCTACAATGAGCAGTTCTTC
TRBJ2-2 TRBV6-5 - 15 - CASSYSTGLGGELFF TGTGCCAGCAGTTACTCGACGGGATTGGGCGGGGAGCTGTTTTTT
TRBJ2-7 TRBV13 - 15 TRBD2 CASSLGLAGTYEQYF TGTGCCAGCAGCCTTGGACTAGCGGGAACCTACGAGCAGTACTTC
TRBJ2-7 TRBV4-2 - 15 - CASSPNRDAAYEQYF TGTGCCAGCAGCCCAAACCGGGACGCCGCCTACGAGCAGTACTTC
TRBJ1-1 TRBV5-1 - 15 - CASRLSTGLNTEAFF TGCGCCAGCAGGTTATCCACAGGGTTGAACACTGAAGCTTTCTTT
TRBJ2-3 TRBV6-5 - 16 TRBD2 CASSYNSGRAGDTQYF TGTGCCAGCAGTTACAATAGCGGGAGGGCCGGTGATACGCAGTATTTT
TRBJ2-1 TRBV11-3 - 13 - CASSLDSYNEQFF TGTGCCAGCAGCTTAGATTCCTACAATGAGCAGTTCTTC
TRBJ1-2 TRBV6-5 - 12 - CASSYSGGGYTF TGTGCCAGCAGTTACTCGGGGGGGGGCTACACCTTC
TRBJ2-7 TRBV6-5 - 14 - CASSRATRPREQYF TGTGCCAGCAGTCGTGCGACTAGACCGCGGGAGCAGTACTTC
TRBJ1-5 TRBV18 - 15 - CASSPSGSSGQPQHF TGTGCCAGCTCACCATCGGGGTCCAGCGGGCAGCCCCAGCATTTT
TRBJ2-1 TRBV19 - 15 - CASSIQGTTYNEQFF TGTGCCAGTAGTATACAAGGGACAACTTACAATGAGCAGTTCTTC
TRBJ2-7 TRBV4-1 - 14 TRBD1 CASSHGQGVYEQYF TGCGCCAGCAGCCACGGACAGGGGGTCTACGAGCAGTACTTC
TRBJ2-1 TRBV7-2 - 12 - CASSLWGNEQFF TGTGCCAGCAGCTTATGGGGGAATGAGCAGTTCTTC
TRBJ2-7 TRBV5-5 - 12 - CATDFPPYEQYF TGTGCCACGGACTTTCCCCCTTACGAGCAGTACTTC
TRBJ2-1 TRBV7-9 - 15 TRBD2 CASSRLAGGYNEQFF TGTGCCAGCAGCCGACTAGCGGGAGGTTACAATGAGCAGTTCTTC
TRBJ1-1 TRBV25-1 - 13 TRBD1 CASGSGGYTEAFF TGTGCCAGCGGATCAGGGGGGTACACTGAAGCTTTCTTT
TRBJ1-4 TRBV6-5 once 11 - CASSMGRKLFF TGTGCCAGCAGTATGGGTCGAAAACTGTTTTTT
TRBJ1-2 TRBV19 - 13 TRBD1 CASSNDRGYGYTF TGTGCCAGTAGTAACGACAGGGGCTATGGCTACACCTTC
TRBJ2-2 TRBV18 - 17 - CASSPLWARTNTGELFF TGTGCCAGCTCACCACTGTGGGCTAGAACTAACACCGGGGAGCTGTTTTTT